This paragraph reports one TCR beta chain. Its target antigen remains unknown. No base-level quality is on record; no much larger clone is a single base apart. V lost 3 bases and J lost 3 bases, and the count of bases not matched to a germline gene is 6. Counted from cysteine to phenylalanine, this CDR3 has 18 amino acids. Only the CDR3 portion is preserved as DNA: 54 bases, with reading frame beginning at the first base. As encoded in the germline V gene, CDR1 is MDHEN while CDR2 is SYDVKM. Preparation of the library involved RT-PCR. TCRdb names Illumina HiSeq 2500 as the instrument used. TCRdb trimmed public reads at Q25 via fastp, called clones via MiXCR and kept in-frame beta chains. Identical CDR3 protein sequences are pooled into one entry, listed with their most common genes and DNA. The sample table lists more than 500,000 distinct CDR3 sequences, 11% of them with a count of one. About 11% of the sample comes from the top ten.

These data originate in a study of response to subunit inactivated influenza vaccine (dated by TCRdb to 2016 to 2018). Regarding the study in general: Deep quantitative profiling of the T cell receptor repertoire was used in the study to follow responses to a trivalent subunit inactivated influenza vaccine.

The study at large found these results: According to the authors, only a limited number of new T cells may be recruited by each seasonal influenza vaccination.

These data were also reused for a study on T cells expressing NK-cell markers. That second publication adds: TCR beta cDNA libraries were prepared using 5'RACE template switching, which introduced a universal primer site and unique molecular identifiers. In sorted CD3+CD56+NKG2C+, CD3+CD56+NKG2C- and CD3+CD56-NKG2C+ T-cell subsets from 8 or 9 donors, TCR beta-chain repertoires were profiled. Among the eight sequenced donors, only one was HCMV-seronegative, while the other seven were HCMV-seropositive. To restrict sorting to alphabetaTCR-expressing T cells, an anti-gammadeltaTCR antibody was added in several experiments. For five or six donors, the dominant CD3+CD56+NKG2C+ clonotypes were among the top 10 CD8+ clonotypes and accounted for roughly 1.0-8% of CD8+ T cells. Those dominant clonotypes were again the most abundant among CD3+CD56-NKG2C+ cells in a handful of donors, at about 28.3-60.1%. Whether the expanded NKG2C-expressing T cell clones were specific for HCMV antigens was left unclear. The study sequenced eight donors, all healthy volunteers chosen at random: three men and five women. A commercial ELISA kit detecting HCMV-specific IgG in serum was used to determine HCMV serostatus. Peripheral blood mononuclear cells were isolated from blood by Ficoll density gradient centrifugation. Bulk peripheral blood T-cell repertoires were additionally sequenced from unsorted PBMC for six donors. Synthesis of cDNA was primed from the TCR beta constant segment and was followed by two consecutive PCR amplification steps. The libraries were sequenced on Illumina HiSeq 2000/2500, MiSeq or NextSeq, producing 2 x 150 bp reads. MIGEC was used to demultiplex reads and group reads by UMI, and MiTCR was used to assemble and quantify clonotypes. Only TCR cDNA sequences supported by at least two reads were kept to exclude erroneous sequences. Downstream repertoire analysis used the tcR package, and clonotypes were matched across fractions by CDR3 nucleotide sequence plus V segment. VDJmatch was used to annotate antigen specificity against VDJdb, with one amino acid substitution in CDR3 allowed.

The chain was built from TRBV28 and TRBJ2-2, with 14 bases aligning to TRBD2. The origin of this receptor is a man aged 45-65 years who received an inactivated influenza vaccine. Donor details come from another sample of the same person, matched by shared clones. The sample was PBMCs from blood, taken on the day of vaccination. In nucleotide form, the sequence is TGTGCCAGCAGTTTCTCGACTAGCGGGAGGGCCGACACCGGGGAGCTGTTTTTT. This encodes CASSFSTSGRADTGELFF.